This is a list of T cell receptor beta chains from one sample in a study. Sequenced by immunoSEQ multiplex PCR; TCRdb stores in-frame clones only, minus some. The table lists approximately 50,000 clones, about 92% of them singletons. What was sequenced was PBMCs. The source is a middle-aged man with rheumatoid arthritis. Both conserved end residues are part of each CDR3. A D gene is named only where the DNA matches it firmly. Only some rows state a clone size, as once, few, many or a class for expanded clones.

j_gene,abundance,v_gene,d_gene,CDR3nt,CDR3aa
TRBJ1-1,-,TRBV6-2/TRBV6-3,TRBD1,TGTGCCAGCAGTACCATCGACAGGGGAATGAACACTGAAGCTTTCTTT,CASSTIDRGMNTEAFF
TRBJ2-7,-,TRBV14,TRBD2,TGTGCCAGCAGCCAGAAGACTAGCGGGAGAGTCCTACGCCACGAGCAGTACTTC,CASSQKTSGRVLRHEQYF
TRBJ2-7,-,TRBV28,-,TGTGCCAGCAGCCCTCTAGTCCCGGGCGAGCAGTACTTC,CASSPLVPGEQYF
TRBJ2-4,-,TRBV27,-,TGTGCCAGCAGTCCCGCCGAGATAGCCAAAAACATTCAGTACTTC,CASSPAEIAKNIQYF
TRBJ1-1,-,TRBV18,-,TGTGCCAGCTCACAGCAGAACACTGAAGCTTTCTTT,CASSQQNTEAFF
TRBJ2-7,once,TRBV19,-,TGTGCCAGTAGTATCGCTGGCACCTACTCCTACGAGCAGTACTTC,CASSIAGTYSYEQYF
TRBJ2-4,-,TRBV2,-,TGTGCCAGCAGATTTGACTCCCCCCAAAACATTCAGTACTTC,CASRFDSPQNIQYF
TRBJ1-6,-,TRBV6-4,TRBD1,TGTGCCAGCAAGGGACAGGGTGATAATTCACCCCTCCACTTT,CASKGQGDNSPLHF
TRBJ2-2,-,TRBV10-3,-,TGTGCCAGACAGGAAGCACCGAACACCGGGGAGCTGTTTTTT,CARQEAPNTGELFF
TRBJ1-3,-,TRBV5-8,-,TGTGCCAGCAGCTTACGCTTATATGGAAACACCATATATTTT,CASSLRLYGNTIYF
TRBJ1-1,-,TRBV6-5,-,TGTGCCAGCATAGGCTTCGGTGGCACTGAAGCTTTCTTT,CASIGFGGTEAFF
TRBJ2-1,-,TRBV24-1,-,TGTGCCACCAGTGATGGGCGCGGGATCTACAATGAGCAGTTCTTC,CATSDGRGIYNEQFF
TRBJ2-7,-,TRBV9,-,TGTGCCAGCAGCGTCACAGGGACGCCTTCCTACGAGCAGTACTTC,CASSVTGTPSYEQYF
TRBJ2-7,-,TRBV3-1/TRBV3-2,-,TGTGCCAGCAGCCAGACCCCTCCCAGGGGGGCCCCCTACGAGCAGTACTTC,CASSQTPPRGAPYEQYF
TRBJ2-1,-,TRBV19,TRBD1,TGTGCCAGTAGTTCGGGACAGACTATCTCCTACAATGAGCAGTTCTTC,CASSSGQTISYNEQFF
TRBJ1-1,-,TRBV27,-,TGTGCCAGCAGTCCTTACCCTACAGGGTCGGGTGAAGCTTTCTTT,CASSPYPTGSGEAFF
TRBJ2-3,-,TRBV11-2,-,TGTGCCAGCAGCTTAGATGGGGCTAGCCTCTTAACAGATACGCAGTATTTT,CASSLDGASLLTDTQYF
TRBJ1-1,-,TRBV18,-,TGTGCCAGCTCACCACCGTCGGGAATTGAAGCTTTCTTT,CASSPPSGIEAFF
TRBJ2-3,-,TRBV29-1,-,TGCAGCGTAGAACCGACAGCAGATACGCAGTATTTT,CSVEPTADTQYF
TRBJ2-2,-,TRBV3-1/TRBV3-2,TRBD1,TGTGCCAGCAGGTGGGACAGACCTACCGGGGAGCTGTTTTTT,CASRWDRPTGELFF
TRBJ1-1,-,TRBV28,-,TGTGCCAGCAGCTTCAGGGTGTATACTGAAGCTTTCTTT,CASSFRVYTEAFF
TRBJ2-7,-,TRBV28,-,TGTGCCAGCATCAAGTTTCCGTACGAGCAGTACTTC,CASIKFPYEQYF
TRBJ2-3,-,TRBV24-1,TRBD2,TGTGCCACCAGTGATATTCGGACTAGCGGGCGGGGAGATACGCAGTATTTT,CATSDIRTSGRGDTQYF
TRBJ2-5,-,TRBV5-4,-,TGTGCCAGCAGCTCACAGGGAAGGGAGACCCAGTACTTC,CASSSQGRETQYF
TRBJ1-5,-,TRBV6-4,TRBD1,TGTGCCAGCAGCCAGGGACAGGGGGGTCATCAGCCCCAGCATTTT,CASSQGQGGHQPQHF
TRBJ2-7,-,TRBV27,TRBD1,TGTGCCAGCAGTATGACAGGGGGGGCCTACGAGCAGTACTTC,CASSMTGGAYEQYF
TRBJ2-2,-,TRBV5-4,TRBD2,TGTGCCAGCAGCCTTAGCGGGAGGGACACCGGGGAGCTGTTTTTT,CASSLSGRDTGELFF
TRBJ2-2,-,TRBV9,-,TGTGCCAGCAGCGTAACCGAATATTCGAACACCGGGGAGCTGTTTTTT,CASSVTEYSNTGELFF
TRBJ2-7,-,TRBV3-1/TRBV3-2,-,TGTGCCAGCCGCCTCAGGGGAGCCTACGAGCAGTACTTC,CASRLRGAYEQYF
TRBJ2-7,-,TRBV6-5,-,TGTGCCAGCAGGCAGGGGACCCTCTCCTACGAGCAGTACTTC,CASRQGTLSYEQYF
TRBJ2-7,-,TRBV5-6,-,TGTGCCAGCAGCTTGGTAAGCTACGAGCAGTACTTC,CASSLVSYEQYF
TRBJ2-1,-,TRBV5-1,TRBD1,TGCGCCAGCAGCTGGGACAGGGGTAAGGGTAATGAGCAGTTCTTC,CASSWDRGKGNEQFF
TRBJ2-3,-,TRBV19,-,TGTGCCAGTAGTTGGCAGGGGATAGATACGCAGTATTTT,CASSWQGIDTQYF
TRBJ2-3,-,TRBV7-2,-,TGTGCCAGCAGCTCCCTCAGGCCCCTCGGCGATACGCAGTATTTT,CASSSLRPLGDTQYF
TRBJ1-2,-,TRBV14,-,TGTGCCAGCAGCCAACGTGTCAACTATGGCTACACCTTC,CASSQRVNYGYTF
TRBJ2-1,-,TRBV19,-,TGTGCCAGTAGTATTAAGGAGTGGGGGCTGCAGTTCTTC,CASSIKEWGLQFF
TRBJ1-1,-,TRBV7-9,TRBD1,TGTGCCAGCAGCGTACCAGACAGGGGCGCTGAAGCTTTCTTT,CASSVPDRGAEAFF
TRBJ1-1,once,TRBV7-3,TRBD1,TGTGCCAGCAGCTTAAACAGGGGTGAAGCTTTCTTT,CASSLNRGEAFF
TRBJ2-1,-,TRBV29-1,TRBD2,TGCAGCGTTTTGGGCCTAGCGGGTTACAATGAGCAGTTCTTC,CSVLGLAGYNEQFF
TRBJ1-4,-,TRBV5-1,TRBD1,TGCGCCAGCAGCGAAACAGGGGTGGTTGAAAAACTGTTTTTT,CASSETGVVEKLFF